These 20 T cell receptor beta chains originate from one sample sequenced in a study of T cell changes during pregnancy in multiple sclerosis. The repertoire was sequenced with immunoSEQ multiplex PCR; TCRdb's copy has only in-frame clones and lacks some. Seen here are tens of thousands of clones, approximately 94% observed once, and the top ten hold 0.2% to 0.25%. Sequencing used CD4+ T cells from peripheral blood mononuclear cells, obtained before pregnancy. These receptors were collected from a female donor with multiple sclerosis, enrolled in a pregnancy study.

Here the CDR3 reads CASSLAQVRRGGANYGYTF. The CDR3 DNA is TGTGCCAGCAGCTTGGCCCAGGTCCGAAGGGGGGGGGCCAACTATGGCTACACCTTC. The chain recombines TRBV5-6 with TRBJ1-2, with a weak D call TRBD1 (6 bases). The germline V gene has CDR1 SGHDT and CDR2 YYEEEE. V lost 0 bases and J 2 bases, leaving 23 bases between the germline ends. The CDR3 is 19 residues long.

The rearrangement joins TRBV7-2 to TRBJ2-1; 7 positions match TRBD2. The CDR3 has 13 amino acids. CDR1 and CDR2 (germline): SGHTA, FQGNSA. The V segment lost 2 bases and the J segment 9 bases; nucleotides outside the gene matches: 4. For the CDR3, the DNA is TGTGCCAGCAGCTTAACTAGCGCAACTGAGCAGTTCTTC. It is translated as CASSLTSATEQFF.

The V gene is TRBV10-1, the J gene TRBJ1-5, with D perhaps TRBD1 (6 bases). This CDR3 contains 12 residues. V dropped 8 bases and J dropped 7 bases, with 12 bases sitting between them. Looked up from germline, CDR1 is WNHNN and CDR2 is SYGVQD (reference sequence). CDR3 region: CASYRQGQPQHF. The CDR3 nucleotides read TGCGCCAGCTACCGTCAGGGGCAGCCCCAGCATTTT.

This clone was recorded once. The genes are TRBV5-1 and TRBJ2-3, with a tentative D call TRBD2 (6 bases). V shed 0 bases and J shed 2 bases, with 13 bases lying between them. CDR1 is SGHRS, CDR2 YFSETQ, per germline. The CDR3 contains 16 residues. The CDR3 nucleotides read TGCGCCAGCAGCTTGGGGACTAAGCCTCCCACAGATACGCAGTATTTT. Translated, it gives CASSLGTKPPTDTQYF.

The chain carries TRBV11-2 and TRBJ2-7; 10 nucleotides match TRBD1. V was clipped by 4 bases and J by 3 bases; unmatched bases: 9. The CDR3 has 16 residues. Germline V CDR1 and CDR2: SGHAT, FQNNGV. The CDR3 spells CASSSGTGVLGYEQYF. In DNA form, the CDR3 reads TGTGCCAGCAGCTCAGGGACAGGGGTTCTCGGCTACGAGCAGTACTTC.

V usage is TRBV2 and J usage is TRBJ1-2; D perhaps matches TRBD1 (5 bases). CDR1 is SNHLY and CDR2 is FYNNEI in the germline V gene. The V end was cut by 0 bases, the J end by 8 bases, with 16 bases between. CDR3 length equals 15 residues. The CDR3 DNA follows: TGTGCCAGCAGTGAAGCTTGGGGGGGGACCCAAGGCTACACCTTC. Protein product: CASSEAWGGTQGYTF.

This clone was detected only once. CDR3 in amino acids: CASSLEIAGVGGEQFF. The CDR3 DNA reads as TGCGCCAGCAGCTTGGAGATAGCGGGAGTAGGGGGTGAGCAGTTCTTC. The chain carries TRBV5-1 and TRBJ2-1, with 9 bases fitting TRBD2. Unmatched junction bases numbered 10, after V lost 0 bases and J lost 9 bases. Germline CDR1 reads SGHRS; CDR2 reads YFSETQ. This CDR3 region has 16 residues.

V usage is TRBV30 and J usage is TRBJ2-3; 8 bases agree with TRBD1. The CDR3 is 16 residues long. J gave up 3 bases and V 0 bases, and 8 bases lay outside the gene matches. Germline CDR1 is GTSNPN and CDR2 is SVGIG (reference sequence). The CDR3 DNA follows: TGTGCCTGGAGTGTACGGGCAGGGGGCTGGACAGATACGCAGTATTTT. Translation gives CAWSVRAGGWTDTQYF.

The chain is built from TRBV10-2 and TRBJ2-1; weak D call: TRBD2 (6 bases). This CDR3 has 15 amino acids. V lost 2 bases, J lost 6 bases, and 14 bases lay in between. CDR1 WSHSY and CDR2 SAAADI come from the germline V gene. The CDR3 region has the DNA TGCGCCAGCAGTGAGGGGGCTAGCGCCATCAATGAGCAGTTCTTC. The encoded protein is CASSEGASAINEQFF.

This clone was detected only a few times. The V and J genes are TRBV2 and TRBJ1-4; D gene uncertain. Germline V CDR1 and CDR2: SNHLY, FYNNEI. V gave up 3 bases and J gave up 5 bases, with 13 bases separating them. The CDR3 loop spans 15 amino acids. The CDR3 reads CASSDQTQWNEKLFF. CDR3 in DNA: TGTGCCAGCAGTGATCAGACTCAGTGGAATGAAAAACTGTTTTTT.

The chain has TRBV30 and TRBJ1-1, with a possible D match to TRBD1 (6 bases). This CDR3 region has 15 residues. Germline CDR1 is GTSNPN and CDR2 is SVGIG (reference sequence). Between the trimmed V and J ends, which lost 3 bases and 1 base, there was a span of 15 bases. The CDR3 DNA follows: TGTGCCTGGAGGACGGGGGGCGGCGGGAACACTGAAGCTTTCTTT. Protein: CAWRTGGGGNTEAFF.

The rearrangement links TRBV7-9 to TRBJ2-1, with TRBD2 matching over 8 bases. Germline CDR1 SEHNR, CDR2 FQNEAQ (reference sequence). The CDR3 has 17 amino acids. V dropped 5 bases and J dropped 8; count of bases not matched to a gene: 17. CDR3 sequence reads: CASSHSSGGRYGYEQFF. For the CDR3, the DNA is TGTGCCAGCAGCCACTCGTCGGGCGGGAGGTACGGATATGAGCAGTTCTTC.

V gene TRBV6-1 combines with J gene TRBJ1-1; TRBD1 is a possible D gene (6 bases). The CDR3 extends over 14 amino acids. The V and J ends lost 6 bases and 5 bases respectively, with 16 bases between them. CDR1 is MNHNS and CDR2 is SASEGT in the germline V gene. CDR3 DNA sequence: TGTGCCAGCAGGGCATCAGGGGACGGGACTGAAGCTTTCTTT. It codes for CASRASGDGTEAFF.

The chain combines TRBV7-9 with TRBJ2-2; possible D gene TRBD1, 5 bases. Trimming took off 7 bases at V and 1 base at J, with 7 bases between the two ends. The CDR3 has 13 residues. Germline CDR1 is SEHNR and CDR2 is FQNEAQ (reference sequence). The CDR3 loop reads CASNGQNTGELFF. Written as DNA, the CDR3 is TGTGCCAGCAACGGACAGAACACCGGGGAGCTGTTTTTT. Using reference TRBV7-9 and TRBJ2-2 for the parts outside the CDR3, the full variable domain is DTGVSQNPRHKITKRGQNVTFRCDPISEHNRLYWYRQTLGQGPEFLTYFQNEAQLEKSRLLSDRFSAERPKGSFSTLEIQRTEQGDSAMYLCASNGQNTGELFFGEGSRLTVL.

The chain joins TRBV5-1 to TRBJ1-2; 9 bases align to TRBD1. The germline gives CDR1 SGHRS, CDR2 YFSETQ. With 4 bases clipped from V and 4 bases from J, the junction kept 17 bases outside the gene matches. The CDR3 runs to 18 residues. The CDR3: CASSRSSTGTGQGYGYTF. In DNA, the CDR3 is TGCGCCAGCAGCAGAAGTTCTACCGGGACAGGGCAAGGCTATGGCTACACCTTC. The full variable domain, its missing parts supplied by reference TRBV5-1 and TRBJ1-2, is KAGVTQTPRYLIKTRGQQVTLSCSPISGHRSVSWYQQTPGQGLQFLFEYFSETQRNKGNFPGRFSGRQFSNSRSEMNVSTLELGDSALYLCASSRSSTGTGQGYGYTFGSGTRLTVV.

V is TRBV4-1 and J is TRBJ1-4; a weak D match, TRBD1 (5 bases). Trimming cost V 4 bases and J 0 bases, with 15 bases left between them. CDR1 is MGHRA and CDR2 is YSYEKL in the germline V gene. The CDR3 runs to 17 residues. The CDR3 protein is CASSPLREGPTNEKLFF. The CDR3 DNA is TGCGCCAGCAGCCCCCTTAGGGAGGGACCAACTAATGAAAAACTGTTTTTT.

The J gene is TRBJ1-2, the V gene TRBV29-1; 9 positions agree with TRBD1. CDR3 size: 15 residues. The V gene's germline CDR1 is SQVTM and CDR2 ANQGSEA. J was trimmed by 8 bases and V by 4 bases; bases with no gene match: 14. The CDR3 sequence: CSVAHLLDRGDGYTF. CDR3 coding DNA: TGCAGCGTTGCTCATCTGCTTGACAGGGGGGACGGCTACACCTTC.

The chain recombines TRBV28 with TRBJ2-1; TRBD2 matches 10 bases. Losses at the gene ends were 1 base for V and 7 bases for J; bases not matched to a gene: 4. Germline lookup yields CDR1 MDHEN and CDR2 SYDVKM. The CDR3 consists of 15 residues. Written as DNA, the CDR3 is TGTGCCAGCAGTTTATATCTAGCGGGAGAGAATGAGCAGTTCTTC. It encodes CASSLYLAGENEQFF.

The CDR3 here is CASGVLGAEGEQYF. In nucleotides, the CDR3 is TGTGCCAGCGGTGTCCTTGGAGCGGAGGGGGAGCAGTACTTC. V usage is TRBV7-9 and J usage is TRBJ2-7, with D possibly matching TRBD2 (6 bases). Germline loops: CDR1 SEHNR, CDR2 FQNEAQ (reference sequence). The V gene lost 8 bases and the J gene lost 7 bases, with 21 bases spanning the gap. The CDR3 extends over 14 amino acids.

The rearrangement uses TRBV6-5 and TRBJ1-5, with D possibly matching TRBD1 (6 bases). Trimming removed 4 bases at V and 1 base at J, with 11 bases between. CDR3 length equals 15 residues. Per germline, CDR1 MNHEY and CDR2 SVGAGI. The CDR3 bases are TGTGCCAGCAGTTGGACAGTGCCGAGCAATCAGCCCCAGCATTTT. This encodes CASSWTVPSNQPQHF.